These 10 T cell receptor beta chains were all obtained from the same sample, sequenced in a study of blood T cells in healthy people across ages. The use of a sample-barcoded 5' primer and a J-beta primer mix characterized a second PCR of roughly 6 to 11 cycles. From the 5' RACE reads, TCRdb called clonotypes with MiXCR, one entry per CDR3 protein. The table has 1.8 million or so distinct CDR3 sequences, about 39% seen once. The sequenced material came from blood. These receptors all come from a human donor in good health.

This clonotype was detected a few times. The V and J genes are TRBV10-3 and TRBJ2-1; D possibly corresponds to TRBD1 (6 bases). The V gene's germline CDR1 is ENHRY and CDR2 SYGVKD. V lost 3 bases and J 0 bases, leaving 15 bases between the germline ends. The CDR3 length is 17 residues. The CDR3 protein is CAISDPGRDTSYNEQFF. The CDR3 coding sequence is TGTGCCATCAGTGACCCCGGCCGGGACACCTCCTACAATGAGCAGTTCTTC.

V usage is TRBV12-3 or TRBV12-4 and J usage is TRBJ2-2; 7 bases match TRBD1. This CDR3 is built from 16 residues. Unmatched junction bases numbered 13, after V lost 7 bases and J lost 5 bases. The CDR3 here is CASNPLRTGWTGELFF. The CDR3, as DNA: TGTGCCAGCAACCCCTTGCGGACAGGATGGACCGGGGAGCTGTTTTTT.

V gene TRBV29-1 combines with J gene TRBJ2-2, with D perhaps assigned TRBD1 or TRBD2 (5 bases each). Germline CDR1 is SQVTM and CDR2 is ANQGSEA. V lost 2 bases, J lost 0 bases, and 7 bases lay in between. The CDR3 sequence is 14 residues long. The CDR3 sequence: CSVERGPNTGELFF. The CDR3, as DNA: TGCAGCGTTGAACGGGGACCGAACACCGGGGAGCTGTTTTTT.

The rearrangement links TRBV20-1 to TRBJ1-2; D is unresolved. The CDR3 consists of 11 residues. The germline V and J ends were trimmed by 4 bases and 2 bases, with 5 bases remaining between them. CDR1 DFQATT and CDR2 SNEGSKA come from the germline V gene (reference sequence). CDR3 bases: TGCAGTGCTACCACAAACTATGGCTACACCTTC. It specifies CSATTNYGYTF.

J is TRBJ2-7 and V is TRBV4-3; D remains ambiguous. V gave up 2 bases and J gave up 0 bases, with 11 bases separating them. The CDR3 runs to 15 residues. CDR1 and CDR2 from the germline V gene are LGHNA and YSLEER. The CDR3 is CASSQRTDSSYEQYF. The CDR3 bases are TGCGCCAGCAGCCAACGGACCGATAGCTCCTACGAGCAGTACTTC.

In its sample, this clonotype was seen a few times. This chain connects TRBV9 to TRBJ1-4; TRBD1 matches at 9 bases. Germline lookup yields CDR1 SGDLS and CDR2 YYNGEE. V lost 5 bases and J lost 6; bases outside the gene matches: 5. The CDR3 loop spans 14 amino acids. CDR3: CASSTGGSDEKLFF. In nucleotides, the CDR3 is TGTGCCAGCAGTACAGGGGGCTCGGATGAAAAACTGTTTTTT. Drawing the rest from reference TRBV9 and TRBJ1-4, the complete variable domain is DSGVTQTPKHLITATGQRVTLRCSPRSGDLSVYWYQQSLDQGLQFLIQYYNGEERAKGNILERFSAQQFPDLHSELNLSSLELGDSALYFCASSTGGSDEKLFFGSGTQLSVL.

CDR3 region: CSVDTAGGETQYF. The CDR3 DNA reads TGCAGCGTTGACACGGCGGGGGGTGAGACCCAGTACTTC. This chain links TRBV29-1 with TRBJ2-5, with 8 bases fitting TRBD2. From germline, CDR1 is SQVTM and CDR2 ANQGSEA. Trimming cost V 3 bases and J 5 bases; bases outside gene matches: 5. The CDR3 runs to 13 residues. Full variable domain (outside the CDR3, taken from reference TRBV29-1 and TRBJ2-5): SAVISQKPSRDICQRGTSLTIQCQVDSQVTMMFWYRQQPGQSLTLIATANQGSEATYESGFVIDKFPISRPNLTFSTLTVSNMSPEDSSIYLCSVDTAGGETQYFGPGTRLLVL.

The chain couples TRBV4-3 to TRBJ1-3; 7 bases agree with TRBD1. CDR3 size: 16 residues. J was trimmed by 4 bases and V by 1 base; bases with no gene match: 7. Germline values: CDR1 LGHNA, CDR2 YSLEER. The CDR3, as DNA: TGCGCCAGCAGCCAAGGAGCGGGACAGCCAGGAAACACCATATATTTT. Its protein product is CASSQGAGQPGNTIYF.

V is TRBV29-1 and J is TRBJ2-1; D is ambiguous. The CDR3 runs 11 residues. Trimming cost V 0 bases and J 9 bases, with 6 bases left between them. CDR1 is SQVTM and CDR2 is ANQGSEA in the germline V gene. CDR3: CSVEDPVEQFF. CDR3 nucleotides: TGCAGCGTTGAAGACCCGGTTGAGCAGTTCTTC.

The rearrangement links TRBV7-2 to TRBJ1-1, with D perhaps matching TRBD1 (6 bases). The CDR3 has 15 amino acids. Trimming removed 5 bases from V and 1 base from J, with 14 bases in between. From germline, CDR1 is SGHTA and CDR2 FQGNSA. The DNA for the CDR3 is TGTGCCAGCAGCAAAGCGGGACACTCGAACACTGAAGCTTTCTTT. Amino acids: CASSKAGHSNTEAFF.